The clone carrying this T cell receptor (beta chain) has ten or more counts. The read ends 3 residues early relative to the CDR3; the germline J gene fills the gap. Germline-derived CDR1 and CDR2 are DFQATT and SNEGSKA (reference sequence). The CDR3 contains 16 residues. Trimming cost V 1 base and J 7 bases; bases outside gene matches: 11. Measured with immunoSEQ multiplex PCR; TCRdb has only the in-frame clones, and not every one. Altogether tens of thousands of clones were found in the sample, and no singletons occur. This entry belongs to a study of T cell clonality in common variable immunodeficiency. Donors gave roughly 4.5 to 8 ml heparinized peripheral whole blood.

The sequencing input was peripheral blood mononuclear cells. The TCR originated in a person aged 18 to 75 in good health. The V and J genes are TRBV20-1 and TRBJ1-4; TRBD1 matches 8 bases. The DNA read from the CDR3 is TGCAGTGCTAGAGGGACAGGGAGGGCAGGCGGTGAAAAA. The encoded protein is CSARGTGRAGGEK. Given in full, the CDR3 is CSARGTGRAGGEKLFF.